These 20 T cell receptor beta chains were all obtained from the same sample, sequenced in a study of low-dose radiotherapy and immunotherapy resistance in tumors (dated by TCRdb to 2021 to 2024). TCRdb records Illumina HiSeq 2500 as the sequencer. Superscript III and a set of TRAV- and TRBV-specific primers were used to synthesize first-strand cDNA, so that both TCRalpha and TCRbeta chains were covered. TCRs were amplified with Phusion for about 20 PCR cycles using a constant-region primer together with the adapter attached to the V primers. TCRdb reworked the public reads: Q25 trimming with fastp, MiXCR clone assembly, productive beta chains retained. Entries are consolidated by CDR3 protein sequence, retaining the most common genes and DNA. The sample profile shows under 95,000 distinct CDR3 sequences; about a sixth of them were found once. Approximately 1.3% of the sample is taken by the ten largest.

The time point label, as the study defines it: after trial treatment. The treatment or condition label for this specimen denotes: LDRT plus nivolumab, ipilimumab, low-dose cyclophosphamide and aspirin (RACIN trial). The sample consisted of PBMCs, taken after low-dose radiotherapy plus immunotherapy. The receptors come from a male donor with prostate cancer.

This clonotype showed up many times. The chain employs TRBV28 and TRBJ2-2; D possibly corresponds to TRBD1 (6 bases). Between the trimmed V and J ends, which lost 5 bases and 3 bases, there was a span of 10 bases. Germline V gene lookup returns CDR1 MDHEN and CDR2 SYDVKM. The CDR3 sequence is 14 residues long. CDR3 coding DNA: TGTGCCAGCAGTGGCCACAGGGACACCGGGGAGCTGTTTTTT. It yields the protein CASSGHRDTGELFF.

This clonotype showed up just a few times. The chain is built from TRBV28 and TRBJ2-7, with D hard to call. With 7 bases removed from V and 1 base from J, the gap between germline ends came to 11 bases. The CDR3 spans 13 residues. Germline CDR1 reads MDHEN; CDR2 reads SYDVKM. The CDR3 sequence is CASNPGQSYEQYF. DNA of the CDR3: TGTGCCAGCAACCCTGGGCAGTCCTACGAGCAGTACTTC.

This clonotype was observed at least ten times. This chain uses TRBV28 with TRBJ2-7; D possibly matches TRBD1 or TRBD2 (5 bases each). The germline V gene has CDR1 MDHEN and CDR2 SYDVKM. The CDR3 covers 15 residues. With 4 bases removed from V and 7 bases from J, the gap between germline ends came to 20 bases. CDR3 sequence (DNA): TGTGCCAGCAGTTCCTCTGGGACGGTTAGAAAGGAGCAGTACTTC. It specifies CASSSSGTVRKEQYF.

Comments on this clonotype: This likely traces to a read error, being one base from a far larger clone. The chain employs TRBV28 and TRBJ2-1; D is uncertain. The germline V gene encodes CDR1 MDHEN and CDR2 SYDVKM. The ends were cut back, 7 bases at V and 10 bases at J, with 20 bases in the middle. The CDR3 is made up of 14 amino acids. CDR3 loop: CASTITASSYEQFF. The CDR3 coding sequence is TGTGCCAGCACCATCACAGCCTCATCTTACGAGCAGTTCTTC.

This clonotype was seen repeatedly, ten times or more. V usage is TRBV2 and J usage is TRBJ2-5; D not resolved. The CDR3 has 13 residues. Trimming stripped 7 bases from V and 5 bases from J, with 14 bases between. Looked up from germline, CDR1 is SNHLY and CDR2 is FYNNEI. The CDR3, as DNA: TGTGCCAGCACTTCGGGTCGCCTGGAGACCCAGTACTTC. Translating gives CASTSGRLETQYF.

This clonotype was picked up many times. The chain uses TRBV19 and TRBJ2-5; D is uncertain. This CDR3 has 13 residues. Between the trimmed V and J ends, which lost 3 bases and 0 bases, there was a span of 5 bases. In germline, CDR1 is LNHDA, CDR2 SQIVND (reference sequence). The CDR3 is CASSIGDQETQYF. The CDR3 DNA is TGTGCCAGTAGTATTGGTGACCAAGAGACCCAGTACTTC.

In this sample, this clonotype turned up many times. The V call is TRBV7-9, the J call TRBJ2-1; D not resolved. V was cut by 2 bases and J by 8 bases, with 4 bases left in between. The CDR3 has 11 amino acids. CDR1 is SEHNR and CDR2 is FQNEAQ in the germline V gene (reference sequence). The CDR3 region is CASSLNYEQFF. The CDR3 region has the DNA TGTGCCAGCAGCTTAAACTATGAGCAGTTCTTC.

There are many counts of this clonotype. The chain couples TRBV7-9 to TRBJ2-3; D could derive from TRBD1 or TRBD2 (5 bases each). Germline CDR1 and CDR2: SEHNR and FQNEAQ (reference sequence). CDR3 length: 16 residues. Between the trimmed V and J ends, which lost 6 bases and 0 bases, there was a span of 16 bases. In DNA, the CDR3 is TGTGCCAGCAGTCTAAAGAGGGACCTAAGCACAGATACGCAGTATTTT. Residues: CASSLKRDLSTDTQYF.

The sample holds many counts of this clonotype. V and J are TRBV3-1 and TRBJ2-2; weak D call: TRBD1 (5 bases). CDR3 length: 14 amino acids. Germline CDR1 LGHDT, CDR2 YNNKEL (reference sequence). Trimming shortened V by 1 base and J by 5 bases, and 8 bases separated the two germline ends. CDR3 bases: TGTGCCAGCAGCCAAGTTTCAGGGACCGGGGAGCTGTTTTTT. Residues: CASSQVSGTGELFF. The full variable domain, completed using reference TRBV3-1 and TRBJ2-2, is DTAVSQTPKYLVTQMGNDKSIKCEQNLGHDTMYWYKQDSKKFLKIMFSYNNKELIINETVPNRFSPKSPDKAHLNLHINSLELGDSAVYFCASSQVSGTGELFFGEGSRLTVL.

On this clonotype: With only one base between it and a far larger clone, this is likely a read error. The chain uses TRBV11-1 and TRBJ2-7; 9 bases map to TRBD2. The germline CDR1 and CDR2 sequences are SGHAT and FQDESV (reference sequence). With 0 bases clipped from V and 6 bases from J, the junction kept 6 bases outside the gene matches. The CDR3 has 15 residues. The DNA for the CDR3 is TGTGCCAGCAGCTTAGCCGTCGGCGGGAGGGTCGAGCAGTACTTC. Amino acid sequence: CASSLAVGGRVEQYF.

This clonotype occurred many times. V gene TRBV5-1 combines with J gene TRBJ2-4; 8 positions match TRBD1. With V trimmed by 0 bases and J by 6 bases, 5 bases remained unmatched. There are 15 residues in the CDR3. The germline gives CDR1 SGHRS, CDR2 YFSETQ. This CDR3 reads CASSLGRGLGNIQYF. CDR3 in DNA: TGCGCCAGCAGCTTGGGCAGGGGGCTCGGAAACATTCAGTACTTC.

Note on this clonotype: This may come from a read error, since a much larger clone is one base off. The CDR3 loop is CASTSSDSYNEQFF. CDR3 nucleotide sequence: TGCGCCAGCACCTCTAGCGATTCCTACAATGAGCAGTTCTTC. V is TRBV4-1 and J is TRBJ2-1, with D perhaps TRBD2 (6 bases). Trimming stripped 7 bases from V and 1 base from J, with 11 bases between. Germline V CDR1 and CDR2: MGHRA, YSYEKL. The CDR3 length is 14 residues.

This clonotype came up many times. V usage is TRBV2 and J usage is TRBJ1-1, with 10 bases aligning to TRBD1. This CDR3 spans 15 amino acids. Germline V gene data show CDR1 as SNHLY and CDR2 as FYNNEI. V was clipped by 7 bases and J by 5 bases; unmatched bases: 10. The chain's CDR3 is CASISGQGLGTEAFF. As DNA, the CDR3 is TGTGCCAGCATATCGGGACAGGGGCTGGGGACTGAAGCTTTCTTT.

This clonotype was observed many times. The gene calls are TRBV24-1 and TRBJ2-1; 8 bases align to TRBD2. Germline loops: CDR1 KGHDR, CDR2 SFDVKD. The CDR3 runs to 17 residues. With 3 bases clipped from V and 4 bases from J, the junction kept 10 bases outside the gene matches. As DNA, the CDR3 is TGTGCCACCAGTGATACCCCGAATAGCGGGACTTACAATGAGCAGTTCTTC. Translation: CATSDTPNSGTYNEQFF.

In its sample, this clonotype was seen many times. The V gene is TRBV7-2, the J gene TRBJ2-1; perhaps TRBD2 as D (6 bases). Germline V CDR1 and CDR2: SGHTA, FQGNSA. V lost 1 base to trimming and J lost 4 bases, with 11 bases between them. The CDR3 spans 15 residues. CDR3 sequence (DNA): TGTGCCAGCAGCTTAGTGGAGGAGGGGTACAATGAGCAGTTCTTC. Amino acid sequence: CASSLVEEGYNEQFF.

Ten or more counts support this clonotype. The rearrangement uses TRBV6-2 or TRBV6-3 and TRBJ2-7; 7 nucleotides line up with TRBD1. The CDR3 spans 14 residues. With 6 bases clipped from V and 2 bases from J, the junction kept 7 bases outside the gene matches. Germline V CDR1 and CDR2: MNHEY, SVGEGT. The DNA for the CDR3 is TGTGCCAGCAGCAAAGGACAGGAGACCTACGAGCAGTACTTC. Its protein product is CASSKGQETYEQYF.

This clonotype occurred many times. The rearrangement joins TRBV15 to TRBJ2-3, with a possible D match to TRBD1 (5 bases). The CDR3 has 14 amino acids. V shed 5 bases and J shed 6 bases, with 15 bases lying between them. Germline assignment: CDR1 LNHNV and CDR2 YYDKDF (reference sequence). In nucleotides, the CDR3 is TGTGCCACCAGCGAACAGGTGACGGCCGATACGCAGTATTTT. As protein: CATSEQVTADTQYF.

Ten or more counts support this clonotype. The chain links TRBV20-1 to TRBJ2-2; 10 nucleotides agree with TRBD2. Germline loops: CDR1 DFQATT, CDR2 SNEGSKA (reference sequence). The CDR3 extends over 14 amino acids. Trimming cost V 6 bases and J 4 bases; bases outside gene matches: 5. CDR3 in DNA: TGCAGTGCGAAGGCTAGCGGGAGCACCGGGGAGCTGTTTTTT. Protein sequence: CSAKASGSTGELFF.

In its sample, this clonotype was seen many times. V and J are TRBV5-1 and TRBJ2-5; 7 bases line up with TRBD1. CDR1 SGHRS and CDR2 YFSETQ come from the germline V gene. CDR3 length: 14 residues. The V and J ends lost 4 bases and 7 bases, in that order; junction bases with no gene match: 10. CDR3 in DNA: TGCGCCAGCAGCGTCGGGACAGTTCCGTGGACCCAGTACTTC. It codes for CASSVGTVPWTQYF.

This clonotype was detected ten times or more. This chain uses TRBV4-1 with TRBJ2-7; the match to TRBD2 covers 14 bases. Germline V gives CDR1 MGHRA, CDR2 YSYEKL. Trimming cost V 3 bases and J 2 bases; bases outside gene matches: 3. The CDR3 is 16 amino acids. The CDR3 here is CASSHRLAGGPYEQYF. CDR3 coding DNA: TGCGCCAGCAGCCATCGACTAGCGGGAGGGCCCTACGAGCAGTACTTC.